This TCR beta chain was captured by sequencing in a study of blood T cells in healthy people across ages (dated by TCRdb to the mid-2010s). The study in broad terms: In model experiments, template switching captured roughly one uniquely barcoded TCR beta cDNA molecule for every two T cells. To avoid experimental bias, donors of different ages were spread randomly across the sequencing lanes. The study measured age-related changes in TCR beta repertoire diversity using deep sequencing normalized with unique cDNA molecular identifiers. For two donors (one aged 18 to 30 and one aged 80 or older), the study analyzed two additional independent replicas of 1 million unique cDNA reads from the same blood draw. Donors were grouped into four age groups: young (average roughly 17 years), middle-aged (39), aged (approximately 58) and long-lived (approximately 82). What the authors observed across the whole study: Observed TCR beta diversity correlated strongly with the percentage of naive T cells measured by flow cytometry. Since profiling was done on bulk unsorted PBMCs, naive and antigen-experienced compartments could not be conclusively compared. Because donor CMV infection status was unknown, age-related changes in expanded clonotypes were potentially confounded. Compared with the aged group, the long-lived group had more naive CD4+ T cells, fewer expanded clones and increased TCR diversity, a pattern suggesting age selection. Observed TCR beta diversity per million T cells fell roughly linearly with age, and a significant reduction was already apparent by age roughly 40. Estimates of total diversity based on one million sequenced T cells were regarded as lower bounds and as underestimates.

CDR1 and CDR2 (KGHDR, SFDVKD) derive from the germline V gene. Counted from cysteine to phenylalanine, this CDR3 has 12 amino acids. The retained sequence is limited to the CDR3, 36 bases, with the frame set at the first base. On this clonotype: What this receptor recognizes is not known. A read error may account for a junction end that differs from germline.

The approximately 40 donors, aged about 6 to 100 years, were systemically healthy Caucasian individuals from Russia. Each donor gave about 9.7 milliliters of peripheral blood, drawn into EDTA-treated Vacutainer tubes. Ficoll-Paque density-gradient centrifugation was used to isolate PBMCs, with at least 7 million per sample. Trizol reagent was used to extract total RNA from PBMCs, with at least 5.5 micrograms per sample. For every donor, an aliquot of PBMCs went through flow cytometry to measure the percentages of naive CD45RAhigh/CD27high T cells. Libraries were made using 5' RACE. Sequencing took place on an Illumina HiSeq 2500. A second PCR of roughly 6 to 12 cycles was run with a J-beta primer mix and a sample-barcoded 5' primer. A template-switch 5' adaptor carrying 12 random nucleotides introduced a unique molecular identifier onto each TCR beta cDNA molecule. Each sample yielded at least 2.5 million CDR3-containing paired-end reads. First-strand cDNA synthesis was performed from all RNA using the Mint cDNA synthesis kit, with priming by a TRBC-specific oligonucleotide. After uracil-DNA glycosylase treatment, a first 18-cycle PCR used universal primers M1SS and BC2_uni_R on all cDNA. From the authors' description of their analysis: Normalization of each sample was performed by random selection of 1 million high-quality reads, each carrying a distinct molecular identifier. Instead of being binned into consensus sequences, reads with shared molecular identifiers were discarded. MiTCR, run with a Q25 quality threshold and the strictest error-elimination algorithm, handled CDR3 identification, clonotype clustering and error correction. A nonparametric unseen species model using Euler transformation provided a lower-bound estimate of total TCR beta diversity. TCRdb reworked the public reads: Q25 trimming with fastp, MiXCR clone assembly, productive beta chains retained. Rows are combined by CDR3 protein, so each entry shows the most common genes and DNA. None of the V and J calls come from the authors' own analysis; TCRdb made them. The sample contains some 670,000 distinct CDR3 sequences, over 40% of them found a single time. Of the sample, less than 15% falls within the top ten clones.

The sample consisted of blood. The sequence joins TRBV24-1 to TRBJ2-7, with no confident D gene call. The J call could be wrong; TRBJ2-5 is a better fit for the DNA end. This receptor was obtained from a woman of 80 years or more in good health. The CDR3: CATRDLRETQYF. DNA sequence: TGTGCCACCAGGGATTTACGGGAGACCCAGTACTTC.